Listed here are 21 T cell receptor beta chains from one sample, sequenced in a study of regulatory T cells in long-lasting Graves disease. With iRepertoire HTBI primers and Arm-PCR of CDR3 regions, TCR beta libraries were built. TCRdb ran MiXCR on the multiplex PCR reads and lists one entry per CDR3 protein. This sample has approximately 400,000 distinct CDR3 sequences, with more than 20% found just once. Time point indicated: persistent/refractory GD, antithyroid drugs over 5 years with positive TRAb. Following extraction of RNA from PBMCs, that RNA was used to make the TCR library. This specimen consisted of peripheral blood mononuclear cells (PBMCs), obtained when the disease was refractory, from a patient treated with antithyroid drugs. Source of these receptors: a woman in her thirties or forties with Graves disease.

This chain connects TRBV6-2 or TRBV6-3 to TRBJ1-3; 7 bases line up with TRBD1. Germline CDR1 reads MNHEY; CDR2 reads SVGEGT. The length of the CDR3 is 15 residues. J was trimmed by 1 base and V by 2 bases; bases with no gene match: 2. The CDR3 DNA sequence: TGTGCCAGCAGTTACCAGGGGGAGTCTGGAAACACCATATATTTT. Encoded protein: CASSYQGESGNTIYF.

This chain joins TRBV20-1 and TRBJ1-2, with D unclear. This CDR3 has 13 residues. Trimming took 2 bases from V and 1 from J, leaving 8 bases between them. The V gene's germline CDR1 is DFQATT and CDR2 SNEGSKA (reference sequence). This chain's CDR3 is CSARPGINYGYTF. CDR3 DNA: TGCAGTGCTAGACCGGGCATTAACTATGGCTACACCTTC.

As for this clonotype: Only one base separates this from a far larger clonotype, so it likely reflects a read error. The CDR3 ends on some other residue instead of the conserved phenylalanine or tryptophan, so this is likely a read error. This chain uses TRBV6-1 with TRBJ2-7, with D unresolved. The CDR3 sequence is 12 residues long. Germline V gene sequence: CDR1 MNHNS, CDR2 SASEGT. With 6 bases removed from V and 3 bases from J, the gap between germline ends came to 9 bases. CDR3 sequence reads: CASSSDRYEQYS. CDR3 DNA sequence: TGTGCCAGCAGCTCCGACCGCTACGAGCAGTACTCC.

This clonotype was observed once. The rearrangement joins TRBV4-1 to TRBJ2-7; 12 positions match TRBD2. In germline, CDR1 is MGHRA, CDR2 YSYEKL. V gave up 1 base and J gave up 0 bases; unmatched junction bases: 13. The CDR3 is 20 residues long. The CDR3 protein is CASSQVEWLAGGPYSYEQYF. CDR3 coding DNA: TGCGCCAGCAGCCAAGTCGAATGGCTAGCGGGAGGGCCCTACTCCTACGAGCAGTACTTC.

The sample holds a few counts of this clonotype. V usage is TRBV6-1 and J usage is TRBJ2-2; D is perhaps TRBD2 (6 bases). V lost 7 bases to trimming and J lost 4 bases, with 16 bases between them. The length of the CDR3 is 15 residues. Germline V lookup: CDR1 MNHNS, CDR2 SASEGT. CDR3 region: CASNRATGGTGELFF. CDR3 DNA: TGTGCCAGCAACCGCGCTACCGGGGGCACCGGGGAGCTGTTTTTT.

This clonotype was detected only once. This probably arose from a read error, given a far larger clone one base away. The chain combines TRBV11-1 with TRBJ2-7; 8 positions agree with TRBD2. CDR1 is SGHAT, CDR2 FQDESV, per germline (reference sequence). The CDR3 totals 14 residues. CDR3 DNA: TGTGCCAGCATGAAGGCGGGAGGACCCTACGAGCAGCACTTC. This translates into CASMKAGGPYEQHF.

The sample holds many counts of this clonotype. V and J are TRBV7-8 and TRBJ2-5; tentatively, D is TRBD2 (6 bases). This CDR3 has 14 residues. Trimming left V 5 bases short and J 4 bases short, with 14 bases between. CDR1 is SGHVS and CDR2 is FQNEAQ in the germline V gene. The CDR3: CASSINAGSETQYF. CDR3 sequence (DNA): TGTGCCAGCAGCATCAATGCGGGATCAGAGACCCAGTACTTC.

This clonotype appeared many times. The CDR3 DNA sequence: TGTGCCATCAGTGGTCCCGACAGCTATGGCTACACCTTC. Translated: CAISGPDSYGYTF. This rearrangement joins TRBV10-3 to TRBJ1-2, with TRBD1 as a possible D gene (5 bases). Germline CDR1 ENHRY, CDR2 SYGVKD. The length of the CDR3 is 13 residues. V lost 4 bases, J lost 4 bases, and 10 bases lay in between.

The genes are TRBV6-1 and TRBJ2-3; D gene unclear. CDR1 is MNHNS, CDR2 SASEGT, per germline. Trimming removed 6 bases from V and 11 bases from J, with 6 bases in between. The CDR3 is 9 residues long. The DNA of the CDR3 is TGTGCCAGCAGCGGAAAGCAGTATTTT. As protein: CASSGKQYF.

Note on this clonotype: A much larger clone differs by one base, so this may be a read error. J is TRBJ2-2 and V is TRBV6-1; tentatively, D is TRBD2 (6 bases). The germline gives CDR1 MNHNS, CDR2 SASEGT. CDR3 size: 14 residues. The CDR3: CASAQGWNTGGLFF. The CDR3, as DNA: TGTGCCAGCGCCCAGGGATGGAACACCGGGGGGCTGTTTTTT.

The sample holds many counts of this clonotype. V usage is TRBV12-3 or TRBV12-4 and J usage is TRBJ2-4; no reliable D call. V dropped 6 bases and J dropped 0 bases, with 12 bases sitting between them. The CDR3 consists of 15 residues. The CDR3 nucleotides read TGTGCCAGCAGCCCACAGAGTCTAGCCAAAAACATTCAGTACTTC. This encodes CASSPQSLAKNIQYF.

On this clonotype: A read error is possible here, since a much larger clone lies one base away. This chain uses TRBV29-1 with TRBJ1-1; 8 bases align to TRBD1. Per the germline V gene, CDR1 is SQVTM and CDR2 is ANQGSEA. This CDR3 has 17 amino acids. Trimming removed 0 bases from V and 7 bases from J; junction bases left unmatched: 16. The CDR3, as DNA: TGCAGCGTTGAAGAGTTATTGGCCAGGGGGCAGAGGGTTGAAGCTTTCTTT. The encoded protein is CSVEELLARGQRVEAFF.

Ten or more counts support this clonotype. The CDR3 region has the DNA TGTGCCAGCAGCTTAACGGGGTCTGGAACGGGAAAGGACACCGGGGAGCTGTTTTTT. Translating it yields CASSLTGSGTGKDTGELFF. The rearrangement uses TRBV7-3 and TRBJ2-2; a possible D gene is TRBD2 (5 bases). The CDR3 has 19 amino acids. The V end was cut by 0 bases, the J end by 3 bases, with 20 bases between. Germline-derived CDR1 and CDR2 are SGHTA and FQGTGA.

The rearrangement uses TRBV6-1 and TRBJ1-3; D unresolved. This CDR3 is built from 14 residues. Between the trimmed V and J ends, which lost 6 bases and 4 bases, there was a span of 13 bases. Germline V gene data show CDR1 as MNHNS and CDR2 as SASEGT. The CDR3 sequence: CASSLGVPGNTIYF. CDR3 in DNA: TGTGCCAGCAGCCTTGGAGTCCCCGGAAACACCATATATTTT.

This clonotype was counted at least ten times. The chain carries TRBV29-1 and TRBJ1-2; possible D gene TRBD1, 6 bases. Germline CDR1 SQVTM, CDR2 ANQGSEA. The CDR3 loop spans 11 amino acids. CDR3 in DNA: TGCAGTGTAGCAAGGGGGAATGGCTACACCTTC. Its protein product is CSVARGNGYTF.

In this sample, this clonotype turned up a few times. The chain is built from TRBV25-1 and TRBJ1-6; D is unresolved. This CDR3 has 16 amino acids. Trimming removed 2 bases from V and 0 bases from J, with 8 bases in between. Germline V gives CDR1 MGHDK, CDR2 SYGVNS. The CDR3 coding sequence is TGTGCCAGCAGTGAAGACGATTTCTCCTATAATTCACCCCTCCACTTT. Protein sequence: CASSEDDFSYNSPLHF.

This chain connects TRBV7-8 to TRBJ2-7; D might be TRBD1 (6 bases). V was pared by 1 base and J by 0 bases, with 13 bases between. CDR1 is SGHVS, CDR2 FQNEAQ, per germline. CDR3 length equals 16 residues. CDR3 region: CASSLGPGDISYEQYF. The CDR3 DNA is TGTGCCAGCAGCTTAGGCCCTGGGGACATCTCCTACGAGCAGTACTTC.

This chain joins TRBV9 and TRBJ1-1; D is ambiguous. This CDR3 is built from 16 residues. Trimming took 0 bases from V and 2 from J, leaving 14 bases between them. Germline V gene lookup returns CDR1 SGDLS and CDR2 YYNGEE. The CDR3 DNA reads TGTGCCAGCAGCGTAGTGGTTGTAGGTGGAAACACTGAAGCTTTCTTT. As protein: CASSVVVVGGNTEAFF. Based on the CDR3 plus reference TRBV9 and TRBJ1-1, the full variable domain is DSGVTQTPKHLITATGQRVTLRCSPRSGDLSVYWYQQSLDQGLQFLIQYYNGEERAKGNILERFSAQQFPDLHSELNLSSLELGDSALYFCASSVVVVGGNTEAFFGQGTRLTVV.

This clonotype was seen repeatedly, ten times or more. The V call is TRBV2, the J call TRBJ2-2; 8 nucleotides match TRBD1. This CDR3 region has 15 residues. CDR1 is SNHLY and CDR2 is FYNNEI in the germline V gene. The J segment lost 7 bases and the V segment lost 4 bases, leaving 8 bases of the junction unmatched. This CDR3 reads CASSAAGGVFGELFF. The CDR3 coding sequence is TGTGCCAGCAGTGCAGCAGGGGGCGTTTTCGGGGAGCTGTTTTTT. The whole variable domain, remainder taken from reference TRBV2 and TRBJ2-2, is EPEVTQTPSHQVTQMGQEVILRCVPISNHLYFYWYRQILGQKVEFLVSFYNNEISEKSEIFDDQFSVERPDGSNFTLKIRSTKLEDSAMYFCASSAAGGVFGELFFGEGSRLTVL.

DNA for the CDR3: TGTGCCATCACCGACGGGGGATATTCACCCCTCCACTTT. Translation gives CAITDGGYSPLHF. The chain joins TRBV10-3 to TRBJ1-6, with D possibly TRBD1 on 5 matching bases. Trimming pared 7 bases from V and 8 bases from J, leaving 12 bases between. The length of the CDR3 is 13 residues. CDR1 and CDR2 (germline): ENHRY, SYGVKD.

The V call is TRBV6-1, the J call TRBJ2-7; no clear D. The CDR3 is 13 residues long. Germline CDR1 and CDR2: MNHNS and SASEGT. Trimming left V 6 bases short and J 6 bases short, with 15 bases between. The CDR3 nucleotides are TGTGCCAGCAGGGAGCCTGGTCTTCCCGAGCAGTACTTC. Its translation is CASREPGLPEQYF.